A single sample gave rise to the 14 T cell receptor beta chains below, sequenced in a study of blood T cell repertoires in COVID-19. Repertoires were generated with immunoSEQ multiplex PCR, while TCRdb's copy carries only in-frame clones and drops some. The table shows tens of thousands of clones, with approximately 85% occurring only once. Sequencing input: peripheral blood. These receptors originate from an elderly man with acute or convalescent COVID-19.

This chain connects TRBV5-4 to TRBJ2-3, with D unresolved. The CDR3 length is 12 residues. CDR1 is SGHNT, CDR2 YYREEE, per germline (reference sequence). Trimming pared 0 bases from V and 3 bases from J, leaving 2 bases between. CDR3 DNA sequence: TGTGCCAGCAGCTTGGCAACAGATACGCAGTATTTT. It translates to CASSLATDTQYF.

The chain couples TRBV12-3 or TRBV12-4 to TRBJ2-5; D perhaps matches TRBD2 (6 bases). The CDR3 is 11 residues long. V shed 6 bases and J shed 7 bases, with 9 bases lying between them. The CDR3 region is CASSLGGTQYF. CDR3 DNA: TGTGCCAGCAGCCTCGGGGGGACCCAGTACTTC.

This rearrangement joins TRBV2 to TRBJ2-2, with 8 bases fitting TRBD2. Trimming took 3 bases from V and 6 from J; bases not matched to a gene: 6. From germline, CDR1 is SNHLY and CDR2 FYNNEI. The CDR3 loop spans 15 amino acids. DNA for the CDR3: TGTGCCAGCAGTGATATGAGACTAGCGCCCGGGGAGCTGTTTTTT. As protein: CASSDMRLAPGELFF.

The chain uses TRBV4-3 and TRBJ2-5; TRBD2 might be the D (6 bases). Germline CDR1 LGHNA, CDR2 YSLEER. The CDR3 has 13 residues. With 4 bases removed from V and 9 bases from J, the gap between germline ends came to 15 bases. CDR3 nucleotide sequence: TGCGCCAGCAGCCCCTCAGCCGGGGGTCCCCAGTACTTC. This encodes CASSPSAGGPQYF.

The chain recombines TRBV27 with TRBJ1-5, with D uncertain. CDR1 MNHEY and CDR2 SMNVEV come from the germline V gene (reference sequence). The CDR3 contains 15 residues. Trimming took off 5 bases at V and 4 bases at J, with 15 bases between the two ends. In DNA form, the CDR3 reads TGTGCCAGCAGTCTTCGACGGGATGTTAATCAGCCCCAGCATTTT. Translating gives CASSLRRDVNQPQHF.

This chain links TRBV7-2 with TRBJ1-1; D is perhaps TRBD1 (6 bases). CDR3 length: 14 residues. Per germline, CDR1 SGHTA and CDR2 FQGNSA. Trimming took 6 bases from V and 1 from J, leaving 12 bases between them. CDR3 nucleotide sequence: TGTGCCAGCAGTCTTACAGGGTCGAACACTGAAGCTTTCTTT. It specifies CASSLTGSNTEAFF.

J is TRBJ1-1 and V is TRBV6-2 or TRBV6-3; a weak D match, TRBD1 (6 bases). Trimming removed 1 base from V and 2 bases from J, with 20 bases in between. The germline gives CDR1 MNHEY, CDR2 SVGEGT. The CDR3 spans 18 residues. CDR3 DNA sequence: TGTGCCAGCAGTTACTTTTTGGGCAGGGGAGAGATCAACACTGAAGCTTTCTTT. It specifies CASSYFLGRGEINTEAFF.

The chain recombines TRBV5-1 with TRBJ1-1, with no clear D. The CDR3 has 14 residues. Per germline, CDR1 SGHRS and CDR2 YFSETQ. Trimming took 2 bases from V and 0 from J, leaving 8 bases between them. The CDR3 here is CASSFTVMNTEAFF. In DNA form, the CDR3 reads TGCGCCAGCAGCTTCACGGTTATGAACACTGAAGCTTTCTTT.

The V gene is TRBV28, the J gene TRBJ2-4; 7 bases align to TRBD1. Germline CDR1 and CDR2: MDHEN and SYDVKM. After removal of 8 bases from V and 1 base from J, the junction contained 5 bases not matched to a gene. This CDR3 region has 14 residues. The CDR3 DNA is TGTGCCAGCTTGAAACAGGGGGCCAAAAACATTCAGTACTTC. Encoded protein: CASLKQGAKNIQYF.

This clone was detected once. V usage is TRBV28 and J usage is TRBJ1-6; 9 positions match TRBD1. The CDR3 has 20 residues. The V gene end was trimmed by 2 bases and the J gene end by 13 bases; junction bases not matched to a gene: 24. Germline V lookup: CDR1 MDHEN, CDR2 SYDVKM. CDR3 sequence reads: CASSLIFPGQGNIILAPLHF. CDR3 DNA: TGTGCCAGCAGTTTAATATTCCCCGGACAGGGGAATATAATTCTTGCGCCCCTCCACTTT.

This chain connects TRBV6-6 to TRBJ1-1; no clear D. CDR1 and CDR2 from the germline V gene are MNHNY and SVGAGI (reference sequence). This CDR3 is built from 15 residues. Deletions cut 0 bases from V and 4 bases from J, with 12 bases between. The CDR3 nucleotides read TGTGCCAGCAGTTACTCGCCGGGAGTAGGCACTGAAGCTTTCTTT. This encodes CASSYSPGVGTEAFF.

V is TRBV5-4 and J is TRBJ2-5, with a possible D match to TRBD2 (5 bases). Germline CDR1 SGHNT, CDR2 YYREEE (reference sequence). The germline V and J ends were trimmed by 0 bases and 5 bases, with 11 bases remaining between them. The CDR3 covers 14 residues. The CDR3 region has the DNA TGTGCCAGCAGCTTGGTCGACGAGGGCGAGACCCAGTACTTC. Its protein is CASSLVDEGETQYF.

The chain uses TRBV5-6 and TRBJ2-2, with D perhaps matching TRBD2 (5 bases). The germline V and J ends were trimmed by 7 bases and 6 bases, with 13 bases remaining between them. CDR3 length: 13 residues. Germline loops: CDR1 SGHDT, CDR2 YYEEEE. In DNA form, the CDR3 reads TGTGCCAGCCTCATTGGCGGGTCCGGGGAGCTGTTTTTT. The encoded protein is CASLIGGSGELFF.

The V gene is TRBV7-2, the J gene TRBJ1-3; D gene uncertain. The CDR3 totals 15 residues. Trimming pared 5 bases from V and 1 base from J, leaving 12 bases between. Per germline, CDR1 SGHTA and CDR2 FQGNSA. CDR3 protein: CASSPYSGSGNTIYF. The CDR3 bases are TGTGCCAGCAGCCCCTACTCCGGGTCTGGAAACACCATATATTTT. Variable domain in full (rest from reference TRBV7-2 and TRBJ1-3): GAGVSQSPSNKVTEKGKDVELRCDPISGHTALYWYRQSLGQGLEFLIYFQGNSAPDKSGLPSDRFSAERTGGSVSTLTIQRTQQEDSAVYLCASSPYSGSGNTIYFGEGSWLTVV.